These 18 T cell receptor beta chains originate from one sample sequenced in a study of T-cell memory formation after mild COVID-19. TCRdb re-called the 5' RACE reads with MiXCR, one entry per CDR3 protein. This sample yields under 650,000 distinct CDR3 sequences, of which approximately 18% are seen a single time; 12% belongs to the top ten. Material for sequencing was PBMCs or a T cell subset sorted from them (not recorded which). The receptor set was obtained from an adult woman who had mild COVID-19 (a few samples of this study predate the infection). Cell type and time point are not known.

The sample holds a few counts of this clonotype. The chain couples TRBV29-1 to TRBJ1-1; 12 bases align to TRBD1. This CDR3 spans 14 amino acids. V shed 7 bases, J shed 3 bases, and the junction held 6 bases outside the gene matches. Germline CDR1 SQVTM, CDR2 ANQGSEA. DNA of the CDR3: TGCAGCGCTGGGGGGACAGGGGGCTACACTGAAGCTTTCTTT. Residues: CSAGGTGGYTEAFF. Full variable domain (outside the CDR3, taken from reference TRBV29-1 and TRBJ1-1): SAVISQKPSRDICQRGTSLTIQCQVDSQVTMMFWYRQQPGQSLTLIATANQGSEATYESGFVIDKFPISRPNLTFSTLTVSNMSPEDSSIYLCSAGGTGGYTEAFFGQGTRLTVV.

This clonotype came up a few times. This rearrangement joins TRBV7-9 to TRBJ2-7; 13 bases align to TRBD2. The junction had 6 bases not matched to a gene; V was cut back by 1 base and J by 6 bases. The CDR3 length is 16 residues. CDR1 and CDR2 (germline): SEHNR, FQNEAQ (reference sequence). CDR3 loop: CASSLVLAGGTGEQYF. CDR3 sequence (DNA): TGTGCCAGCAGCTTAGTACTAGCGGGAGGGACGGGCGAGCAGTACTTC.

Only a few counts were recorded for this clonotype. The chain carries TRBV25-1 and TRBJ2-7, with D perhaps given as TRBD1 or TRBD2 (6 bases each). Between the trimmed V and J ends, which lost 1 base and 5 bases, there was a span of 18 bases. The CDR3 loop spans 16 amino acids. From germline, CDR1 is MGHDK and CDR2 SYGVNS. The CDR3: CASSEFGRQGLDEQYF. In nucleotides, the CDR3 is TGTGCCAGCAGTGAATTTGGGAGGCAGGGGCTCGACGAGCAGTACTTC.

This clonotype has more than one count but fewer than ten. V is TRBV7-8 and J is TRBJ2-2; D is perhaps TRBD2 (6 bases). Trimming took 8 bases from V and 1 from J, leaving 11 bases between them. From germline, CDR1 is SGHVS and CDR2 FQNEAQ. The CDR3 length is 14 residues. CDR3 nucleotide sequence: TGTGCCAGCCGCTGGGGGGTGAACACCGGGGAGCTGTTTTTT. Translation gives CASRWGVNTGELFF.

This clonotype was observed a few times. J is TRBJ2-4 and V is TRBV24-1; D is perhaps TRBD1 (6 bases). V lost 5 bases, J lost 0 bases, and 13 bases lay in between. Germline loops: CDR1 KGHDR, CDR2 SFDVKD. CDR3 length equals 16 residues. The CDR3 spells CATSARDIPAKNIQYF. CDR3 DNA sequence: TGTGCCACCAGTGCCCGGGACATCCCAGCCAAAAACATTCAGTACTTC.

The chain has TRBV12-3 or TRBV12-4 and TRBJ2-7; 7 bases match TRBD1. This CDR3 comprises 17 residues. Losses at the gene ends were 6 bases for V and 2 bases for J; bases not matched to a gene: 16. CDR3 amino acids: CASRPPLGTVGPYEQYF. In DNA, the CDR3 is TGTGCCAGCAGACCCCCTCTCGGGACAGTAGGGCCCTACGAGCAGTACTTC.

The chain combines TRBV5-1 with TRBJ1-1; the D is unclear. V was cut by 8 bases and J by 11 bases, with 7 bases left in between. Germline CDR1 is SGHRS and CDR2 is YFSETQ. This CDR3 region has 8 residues. CDR3 DNA sequence: TGCGCCAGATCGAGGGCTTTCTTT. Translation gives CARSRAFF.

The chain links TRBV11-2 to TRBJ1-2; 7 bases align to TRBD1. Germline V lookup: CDR1 SGHAT, CDR2 FQNNGV. The CDR3 runs 19 residues. J lost 0 bases, V lost 5 bases, and 18 bases had no gene match. In DNA form, the CDR3 reads TGTGCCAGCAGCCAGAGTGCCCCCGGGACAGCCGAAGCTAACTATGGCTACACCTTC. It codes for CASSQSAPGTAEANYGYTF.

This clonotype was counted a few times. CDR3 residues: CATSDWQGHGYTF. CDR3 DNA: TGTGCCACCAGTGATTGGCAGGGTCATGGCTACACCTTC. The chain has TRBV24-1 and TRBJ1-2, with D possibly matching TRBD1 (5 bases). The CDR3 contains 13 residues. Deletions cut 2 bases from V and 6 bases from J, with 9 bases between. Germline loops: CDR1 KGHDR, CDR2 SFDVKD.

This chain links TRBV5-1 with TRBJ2-2, with 9 positions matching TRBD2. Per germline, CDR1 SGHRS and CDR2 YFSETQ. The V segment lost 7 bases and the J segment 1 base; nucleotides outside the gene matches: 2. This CDR3 has 14 amino acids. The CDR3, as DNA: TGCGCCAGCGGTAGCGGGGGGAACACCGGGGAGCTGTTTTTT. It codes for CASGSGGNTGELFF.

The V and J genes are TRBV6-6 and TRBJ2-7; D not certain. Trimming pared 2 bases from V and 7 bases from J, leaving 9 bases between. CDR1 and CDR2 from the germline V gene are MNHNY and SVGAGI (reference sequence). This CDR3 spans 12 amino acids. The CDR3 loop reads CASSYIVWEQYF. Here the CDR3 DNA reads TGTGCCAGCAGTTACATAGTGTGGGAGCAGTACTTC.

This clonotype showed up just a few times. The rearrangement uses TRBV7-9 and TRBJ2-1, with D perhaps matching TRBD2 (6 bases). This CDR3 is 17 amino acids long. Looked up from germline, CDR1 is SEHNR and CDR2 is FQNEAQ (reference sequence). V lost 0 bases, J lost 1 base, and 13 bases lay in between. Written as DNA, the CDR3 is TGTGCCAGCAGCTTAGCGCCGGTGACTAGATCCTACAATGAGCAGTTCTTC. Its protein product is CASSLAPVTRSYNEQFF.

In its sample, this clonotype was seen many times. The chain is built from TRBV12-3 or TRBV12-4 and TRBJ2-1; 8 nucleotides match TRBD1. The ends lost 6 bases at V and 6 bases at J; junction bases unmatched: 7. The CDR3 loop spans 14 amino acids. CDR3 coding DNA: TGTGCCAGCAGCTTATCCGGGACAGGCAATGAGCAGTTCTTC. It yields the protein CASSLSGTGNEQFF.

The genes are TRBV20-1 and TRBJ2-7; D is uncertain. V lost 3 bases, J lost 2 bases, and 17 bases lay in between. Germline V gene data show CDR1 as DFQATT and CDR2 as SNEGSKA (reference sequence). CDR3 size: 15 residues. The CDR3 DNA reads TGCAGTGCTAGGTCACAGATAAAGAATGCCTACGAGCAGTACTTC. It codes for CSARSQIKNAYEQYF.

The CDR3 bases are TGTGCCAGCAGGCCCGGAAACTACGAGCAGTACTTC. It is translated as CASRPGNYEQYF. The J gene is TRBJ2-7, the V gene TRBV6-2 or TRBV6-3; D remains unclear. Germline CDR1 MNHEY, CDR2 SVGEGT. There are 12 residues in the CDR3. Between the trimmed V and J ends, which lost 6 bases and 3 bases, there was a span of 9 bases.

This clonotype was seen a handful of times. This chain links TRBV19 with TRBJ2-7; possibly TRBD1 or TRBD2 for D (5 bases each). V was trimmed by 5 bases and J by 3 bases, leaving 17 bases between them. CDR3 length: 15 amino acids. Germline CDR1 LNHDA, CDR2 SQIVND (reference sequence). The CDR3 DNA follows: TGTGCCAGTAGTCCACGGGGAGAGGGGCTCTACGAGCAGTACTTC. As protein: CASSPRGEGLYEQYF.

V gene TRBV19 combines with J gene TRBJ1-2; 12 bases line up with TRBD1. The CDR3 has 16 residues. The germline gives CDR1 LNHDA, CDR2 SQIVND (reference sequence). Trimming removed 8 bases from V and 0 bases from J; junction bases left unmatched: 7. The CDR3 nucleotides read TGTGCCAGTGCTACCGGGACAGGGGGCACTAACTATGGCTACACCTTC. Its protein is CASATGTGGTNYGYTF.

This clonotype was seen more than once but under ten times. The CDR3 reads CASSSGYRIQETQYF. CDR3 DNA sequence: TGTGCCAGCAGCTCAGGGTACCGCATCCAAGAGACCCAGTACTTC. J is TRBJ2-5 and V is TRBV11-2; weak D call: TRBD1 (5 bases). V shed 4 bases and J shed 1 base, with 13 bases lying between them. The germline gives CDR1 SGHAT, CDR2 FQNNGV. The CDR3 covers 15 residues.